This T cell receptor (beta chain) is from a study of T cell responses to AZD1222 COVID-19 vaccine. Study observations and caveats: No repertoire was sampled before or during the peak T cell response, only after it.

TCRdb's copy holds only in-frame clones and misses some; the assay was immunoSEQ multiplex PCR. There are approximately 200,000 clones in the sample; 90% to 95% occur only once, and roughly 9.2% lies in the top ten. The J segment lost 5 bases and the V segment lost 5 bases, leaving 7 bases of the junction unmatched. Germline V gene lookup returns CDR1 MNHEY and CDR2 SMNVEV (reference sequence). This CDR3 has 15 residues. Concerning this clone itself: Its antigen is not known.

The TCR originated in an adult in good health. The J gene is TRBJ2-2, the V gene TRBV27, with 8 bases identical to TRBD1. This material consisted of peripheral blood, taken on day 0 of AZD1222 vaccination. CDR3 sequence reads: CASSLGQGGTGELFF. The CDR3 bases are TGTGCCAGCAGTCTAGGACAGGGCGGGACCGGGGAGCTGTTTTTT.